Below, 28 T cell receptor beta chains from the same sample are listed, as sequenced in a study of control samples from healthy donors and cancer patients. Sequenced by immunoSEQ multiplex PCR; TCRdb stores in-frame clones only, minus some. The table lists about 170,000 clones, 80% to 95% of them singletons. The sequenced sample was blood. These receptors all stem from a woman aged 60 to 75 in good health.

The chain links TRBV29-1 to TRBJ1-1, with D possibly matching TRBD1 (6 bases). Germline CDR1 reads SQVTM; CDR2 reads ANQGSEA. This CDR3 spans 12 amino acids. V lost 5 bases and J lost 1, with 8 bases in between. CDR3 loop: CSVLGQNTEAFF. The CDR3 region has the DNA TGCAGCGTTTTGGGACAGAACACTGAAGCTTTCTTT.

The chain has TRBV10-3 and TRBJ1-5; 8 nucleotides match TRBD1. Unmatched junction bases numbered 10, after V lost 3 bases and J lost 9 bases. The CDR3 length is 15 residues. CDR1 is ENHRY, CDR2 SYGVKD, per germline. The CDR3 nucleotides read TGTGCCATCAGTGACGGACAGGGAATTTTTCCGCCCCAGCATTTT. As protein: CAISDGQGIFPPQHF.

CDR3 in amino acids: CASSPTGGYAGYTF. The CDR3 nucleotides read TGCGCCAGCAGCCCCACAGGGGGCTACGCTGGCTACACCTTC. This rearrangement joins TRBV4-3 to TRBJ1-2, with 9 bases lining up with TRBD1. Germline loops: CDR1 LGHNA, CDR2 YSLEER. With 4 bases clipped from V and 7 bases from J, the junction kept 7 bases outside the gene matches. This CDR3 region has 14 residues.

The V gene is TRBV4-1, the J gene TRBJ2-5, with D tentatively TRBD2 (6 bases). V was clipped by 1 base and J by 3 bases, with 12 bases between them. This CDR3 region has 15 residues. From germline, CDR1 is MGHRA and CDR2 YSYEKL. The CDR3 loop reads CASSQGPRLEETQYF. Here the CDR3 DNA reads TGCGCCAGCAGCCAAGGGCCAAGACTAGAAGAGACCCAGTACTTC.

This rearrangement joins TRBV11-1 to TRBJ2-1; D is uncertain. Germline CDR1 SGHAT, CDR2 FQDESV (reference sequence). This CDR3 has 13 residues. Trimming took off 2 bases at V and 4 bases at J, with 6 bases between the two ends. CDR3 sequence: CASSLNEYNEQFF. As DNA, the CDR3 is TGTGCCAGCAGCTTAAATGAATACAATGAGCAGTTCTTC.

CDR3 region: CASSLAGAEYNEQFF. CDR3 DNA sequence: TGTGCCAGCAGCTTAGCAGGGGCAGAATACAATGAGCAGTTCTTC. This chain connects TRBV7-2 to TRBJ2-1; D may be TRBD1 (5 bases). This CDR3 spans 15 amino acids. V was cut by 0 bases and J by 4 bases, with 10 bases left in between. Germline V gene sequence: CDR1 SGHTA, CDR2 FQGNSA.

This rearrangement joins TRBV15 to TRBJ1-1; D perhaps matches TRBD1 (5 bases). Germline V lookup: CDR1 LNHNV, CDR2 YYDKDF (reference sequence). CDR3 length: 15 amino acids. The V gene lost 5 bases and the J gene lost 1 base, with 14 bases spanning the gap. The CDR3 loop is CATSPFAGGNTEAFF. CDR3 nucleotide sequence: TGTGCCACCAGCCCTTTCGCGGGGGGGAACACTGAAGCTTTCTTT.

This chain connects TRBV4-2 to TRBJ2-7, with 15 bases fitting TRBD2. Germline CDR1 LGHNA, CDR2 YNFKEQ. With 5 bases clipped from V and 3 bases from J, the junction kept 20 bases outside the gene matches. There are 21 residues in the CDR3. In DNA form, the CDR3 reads TGTGCCAGCAGCGAAGGGACTAGCGGGGGGCTAAAACTCAGGACCCTCTACGAGCAGTACTTC. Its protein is CASSEGTSGGLKLRTLYEQYF.

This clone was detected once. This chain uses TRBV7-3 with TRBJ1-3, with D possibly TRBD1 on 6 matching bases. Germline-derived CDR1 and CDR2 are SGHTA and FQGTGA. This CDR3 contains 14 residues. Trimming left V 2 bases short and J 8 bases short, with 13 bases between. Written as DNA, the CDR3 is TGTGCCAGCAGCTTAGAGGACAGTTCGGACACCATATATTTT. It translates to CASSLEDSSDTIYF.

CDR3 nucleotide sequence: TGTGCCAGCCGACCGGGAGGGGCTCCCACTGAAGCTTTCTTT. It translates to CASRPGGAPTEAFF. The chain employs TRBV6-5 and TRBJ1-1; possible D gene TRBD1, 5 bases. V dropped 8 bases and J dropped 4 bases, with 17 bases sitting between them. Per the germline V gene, CDR1 is MNHEY and CDR2 is SVGAGI. CDR3 size: 14 residues.

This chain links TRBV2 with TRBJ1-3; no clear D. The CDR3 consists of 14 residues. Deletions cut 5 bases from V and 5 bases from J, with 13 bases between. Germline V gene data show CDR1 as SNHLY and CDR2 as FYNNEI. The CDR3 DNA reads TGTGCCAGCAGTCCTGGGGAGGCCAGAAACACCATATATTTT. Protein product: CASSPGEARNTIYF.

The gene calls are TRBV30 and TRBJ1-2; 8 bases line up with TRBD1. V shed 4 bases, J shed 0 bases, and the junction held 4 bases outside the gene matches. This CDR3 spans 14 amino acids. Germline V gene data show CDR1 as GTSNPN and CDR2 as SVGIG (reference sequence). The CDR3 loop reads CAWKWTGTNYGYTF. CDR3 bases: TGTGCCTGGAAGTGGACAGGGACTAACTATGGCTACACCTTC.

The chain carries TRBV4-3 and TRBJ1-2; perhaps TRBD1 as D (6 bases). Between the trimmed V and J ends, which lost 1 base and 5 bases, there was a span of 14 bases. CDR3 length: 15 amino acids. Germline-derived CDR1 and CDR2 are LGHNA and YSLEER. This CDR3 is CASSQVFRGSYGYTF. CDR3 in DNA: TGCGCCAGCAGCCAAGTGTTCAGGGGTAGTTATGGCTACACCTTC.

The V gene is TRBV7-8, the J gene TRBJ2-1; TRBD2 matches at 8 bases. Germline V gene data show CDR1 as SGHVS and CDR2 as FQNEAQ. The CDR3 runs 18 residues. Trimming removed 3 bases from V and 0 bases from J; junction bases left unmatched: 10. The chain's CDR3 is CASSFKVGRGASYNEQFF. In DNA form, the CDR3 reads TGTGCCAGCAGCTTTAAGGTTGGGCGGGGGGCCTCCTACAATGAGCAGTTCTTC.

The CDR3 DNA follows: TGTGCCATCAGTGAGTCGGTGGGCCGTTTGGGAGGTGGCTACACCTTC. Protein sequence: CAISESVGRLGGGYTF. This rearrangement joins TRBV10-3 to TRBJ1-2; no clear D gene. Germline CDR1 reads ENHRY; CDR2 reads SYGVKD. CDR3 size: 16 residues. V was clipped by 0 bases and J by 7 bases, with 18 bases between them.

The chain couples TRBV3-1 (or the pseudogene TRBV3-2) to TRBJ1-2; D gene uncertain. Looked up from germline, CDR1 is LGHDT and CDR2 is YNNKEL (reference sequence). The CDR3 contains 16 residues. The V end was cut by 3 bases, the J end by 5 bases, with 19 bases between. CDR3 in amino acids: CASSHGFSASEYGYTF. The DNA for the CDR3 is TGTGCCAGCAGCCACGGTTTTTCGGCGTCGGAATATGGCTACACCTTC.

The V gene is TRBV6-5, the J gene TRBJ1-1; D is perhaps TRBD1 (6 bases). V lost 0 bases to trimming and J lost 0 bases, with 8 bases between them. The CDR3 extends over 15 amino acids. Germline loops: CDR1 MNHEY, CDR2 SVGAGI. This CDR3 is CASSYSQGLNTEAFF. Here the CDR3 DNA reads TGTGCCAGCAGTTACTCCCAGGGGCTGAACACTGAAGCTTTCTTT.

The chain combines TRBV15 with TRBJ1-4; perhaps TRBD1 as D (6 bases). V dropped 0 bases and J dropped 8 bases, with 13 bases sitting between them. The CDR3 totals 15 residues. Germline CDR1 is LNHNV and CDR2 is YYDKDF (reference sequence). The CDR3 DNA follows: TGTGCCACCAGCAGAGAACAGGGCGGGGAGGAAAAACTGTTTTTT. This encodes CATSREQGGEEKLFF.

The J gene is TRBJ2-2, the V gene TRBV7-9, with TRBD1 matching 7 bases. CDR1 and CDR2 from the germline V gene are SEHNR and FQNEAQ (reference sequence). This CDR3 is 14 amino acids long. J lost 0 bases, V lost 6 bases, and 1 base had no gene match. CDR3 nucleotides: TGTGCCAGCAGGGGACAGCCGAACACCGGGGAGCTGTTTTTT. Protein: CASRGQPNTGELFF.

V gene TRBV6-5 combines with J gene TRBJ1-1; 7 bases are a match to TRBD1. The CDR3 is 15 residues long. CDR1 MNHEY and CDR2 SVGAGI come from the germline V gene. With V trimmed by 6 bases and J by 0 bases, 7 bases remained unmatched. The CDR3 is CASRTQGFMNTEAFF. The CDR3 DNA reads TGTGCCAGCAGGACACAGGGGTTCATGAACACTGAAGCTTTCTTT.

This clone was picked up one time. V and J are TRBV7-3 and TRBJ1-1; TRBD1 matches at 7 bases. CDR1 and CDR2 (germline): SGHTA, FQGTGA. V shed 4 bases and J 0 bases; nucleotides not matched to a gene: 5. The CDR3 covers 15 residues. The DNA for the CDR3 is TGTGCCAGCAGCTCGACGGGACAGCTGAACACTGAAGCTTTCTTT. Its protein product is CASSSTGQLNTEAFF.

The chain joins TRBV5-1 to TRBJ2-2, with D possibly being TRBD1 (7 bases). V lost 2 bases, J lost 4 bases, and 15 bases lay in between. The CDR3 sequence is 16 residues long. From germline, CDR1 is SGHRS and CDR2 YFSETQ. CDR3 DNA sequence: TGCGCCAGCAGCTTCCAGGGGGGTGGTCCCACCGGGGAGCTGTTTTTT. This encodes CASSFQGGGPTGELFF.

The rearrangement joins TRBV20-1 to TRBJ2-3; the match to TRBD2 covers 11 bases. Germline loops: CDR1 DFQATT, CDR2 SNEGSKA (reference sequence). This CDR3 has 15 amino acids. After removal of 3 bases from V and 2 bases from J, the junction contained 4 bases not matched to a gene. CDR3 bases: TGCAGTGCTAGTAGACTAGCGGGGTACACAGATACGCAGTATTTT. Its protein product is CSASRLAGYTDTQYF.

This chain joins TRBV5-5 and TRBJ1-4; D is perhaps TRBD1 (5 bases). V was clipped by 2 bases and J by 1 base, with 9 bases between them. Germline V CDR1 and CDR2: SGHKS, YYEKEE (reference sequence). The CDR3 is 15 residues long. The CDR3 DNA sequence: TGTGCCAGCAGCTTTCTGGGGGAAACTAATGAAAAACTGTTTTTT. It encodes CASSFLGETNEKLFF.

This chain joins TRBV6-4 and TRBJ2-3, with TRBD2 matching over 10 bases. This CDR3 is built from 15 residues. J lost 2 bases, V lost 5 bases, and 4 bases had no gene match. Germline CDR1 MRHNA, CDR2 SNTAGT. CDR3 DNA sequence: TGTGCCAGCAGTCTAGCGGGGGAGTTCACAGATACGCAGTATTTT. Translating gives CASSLAGEFTDTQYF.

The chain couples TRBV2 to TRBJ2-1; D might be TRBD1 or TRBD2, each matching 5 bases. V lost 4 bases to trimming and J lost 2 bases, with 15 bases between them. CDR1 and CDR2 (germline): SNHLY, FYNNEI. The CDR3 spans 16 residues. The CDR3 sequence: CASSGGRDVTYNEQFF. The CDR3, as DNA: TGTGCCAGCAGTGGGGGTAGGGACGTAACCTACAATGAGCAGTTCTTC.

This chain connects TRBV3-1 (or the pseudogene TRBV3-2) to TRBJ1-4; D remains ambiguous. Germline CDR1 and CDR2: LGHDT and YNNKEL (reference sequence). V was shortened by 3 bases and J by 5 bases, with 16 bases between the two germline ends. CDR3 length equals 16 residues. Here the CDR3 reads CASSQTPEVVNEKLFF. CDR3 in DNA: TGTGCCAGCAGCCAGACCCCCGAGGTCGTGAATGAAAAACTGTTTTTT.

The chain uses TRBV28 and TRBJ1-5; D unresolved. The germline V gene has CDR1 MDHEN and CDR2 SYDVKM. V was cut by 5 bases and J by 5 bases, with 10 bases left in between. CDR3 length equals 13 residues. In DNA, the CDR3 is TGTGCCAGCAGTGACCCGAACGATCAGCCCCAGCATTTT. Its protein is CASSDPNDQPQHF.